This T cell receptor beta chain emerged from a study of shared clonotypes between healthy human individuals (dated by TCRdb to between 2020 and 2021). With regard to the full study: Three men and a couple of women, aged 18 to 49 years, made up the cohort. Per donor, three plates each were used for CD4 naive and CD4 memory, two for CD8 naive, and one for CD8 memory. Per donor, leukapheresis produced somewhere between about 0.9 and 10 billion PBMCs. To increase sequencing depth and limit assay-specific biases, TCR repertoire library preparation and sequencing were carried out by different laboratories using diverse techniques. The study deeply sequenced blood TCR repertoires of five healthy adults to estimate repertoire size and the extent of clonotype sharing between individuals. Study-wide conclusions, independent of this receptor: Because the study included a small number of donors, the genetic and exposure-history diversity represented was limited. Pairwise subsampling led to the expectation that sequencing depth would affect the degree of clonotype sharing among donors. Compared with non-shared clonotypes, clonotypes shared by all four sorted-subset donors had higher generation probabilities. Estimated clonotype richness was generally larger for naive than for memory subsets. Sampling was limited to blood, and TCR repertoires in tissue likely differ from TCR repertoires in blood. Even with the large sequencing depth, rarefaction of the sorted-subset datasets indicated that sequencing was incomplete. When several donors were compared, the shared fraction of clonotypes was around 5% for naive CD4, roughly 3.4% for naive CD8, more than 2% for memory CD4, and less than 0.5% for memory CD8.

Healthy HIV-negative adults with no recently reported acute infections or vaccinations were included as donors. Every donor was a Caucasian adult living in Nashville, Tennessee, USA. CD4+ T cells were enriched by magnetic negative selection; naive cells were then positively selected on CD45RA, and the negative fraction formed the memory subset. Blood was collected by leukapheresis, and PBMCs were isolated by Ficoll-Histopaque density gradient centrifugation and then cryopreserved in liquid nitrogen vapor phase. Purity and quantity of every magnetically sorted T cell population were checked by analytical flow cytometry. From each sorted fraction, genomic DNA was isolated and quantified by UV absorbance on a Nanodrop 2000c. The CDR3 measures 13 amino acids from cysteine to phenylalanine. Only the CDR3 DNA stays, 39 bases, in frame from base 1. Trimming costs V 4 bases and J 1 base, and their ends lie 7 bases apart. The germline V gene yields MNHEY for CDR1 and SVGAGI for CDR2.

This clone was counted between two and nine times. Its cognate antigen has yet to be identified. No base quality values were provided; no much bigger clone lies one nucleotide off. This CDR3 is also generated by other DNA sequences in the sample. TCR CDR3 regions were amplified from genomic DNA by multiplex PCR using the deep immunoSEQ assay. Extracted genomic DNA from each cell subset was distributed evenly across all wells of several immunoSEQ 96-well plates, and each plate was treated as a replicate. For sorted subsets, around 0.2 ug of genomic DNA, equivalent to 30,000 or so T cell genomes, went into each replicate PCR. Purified libraries were measured with a Qubit 3.0 fluorometer, size-checked on a Bioanalyzer 2100, and measured again with the KAPA Library Quantification kit. Every immunoSEQ 96-well plate was sequenced on a dedicated single-read 150-cycle Illumina NextSeq 550 flow cell. As for how the authors treated the data: Because the immunoSEQ output included only junctional sequences and no quality scores, the filtering could not be the same as the filtering used for full-length reads. To assign V/J genes and CDR3, sequences were annotated against IMGT germline references using PyIR, a Python wrapper for IgBLAST v1.9. Reads were removed for weak V/J assignments (E-value above 1e-6), missing CDR3, stop codons, out-of-frame junctions, or ambiguous translated residues. V3J clonotypes were defined as sequences sharing the same inferred V gene, J gene, and CDR3 amino acid sequence. To compute the percentage overlap between repertoires, the number of shared unique clonotypes was divided by the size of the smaller repertoire. RTK rarefaction, the Chao1 estimator, and Recon v2.1 estimates of unobserved clonotypes were used to assess repertoire richness. OLGA was used to compute generation probabilities for all TCRbeta clonotypes that the gDNA method yielded from a few donors. TCRdb took over this immuneACCESS table, retaining in-frame rearrangements with V and J assigned. Such tables are incomplete; in checked studies, under half of the missing clones stem from an unresolved V gene, and the remainder is unexplained. V and J calls and clone size are those listed in that table; D and trimming were worked out from the DNA. The sample table holds 330,000 or so clones, of which 74% were seen once. The ten largest account for under 13% of the sample.

The TCR originated in a man in his thirties or forties in good health. The chain is encoded by TRBV6-5 joined to TRBJ2-5; the D gene assignment is ambiguous. Sequencing was done on a sample of memory CD4+ T cells sorted from blood. What the cell subset or site label conveys for this sample: CD45RA-negative fraction. The bases read TGTGCCAGCAGTTGGACCAGCCAAGAGACCCAGTACTTC. Its translation is CASSWTSQETQYF.